The next 10 T cell receptor beta chains were all read from a single sample in a study of cytomegalovirus exposure and HLA in healthy donors. PCR used 60 Vbeta primers and 13 Jbeta primers. Some clones are missing from TCRdb's copy, which holds only in-frame ones; the method was immunoSEQ multiplex PCR. The top ten hold about 2.3% of the sample, which has 85,000 to 120,000 clones, roughly 80% seen once. Sequencing was done on a sample of PBMCs. Every receptor here comes from a man aged 40-50 years in good health and CMV-seronegative.

This chain connects TRBV19 to TRBJ2-7; TRBD1 agrees at 8 bases. CDR1 is LNHDA, CDR2 SQIVND, per germline (reference sequence). The length of the CDR3 is 14 residues. With V trimmed by 5 bases and J by 7 bases, 10 bases remained unmatched. The CDR3 region has the DNA TGTGCCAGTAGTGTGGACAGGGCTTCTCGGGAGCAGTACTTC. It is translated as CASSVDRASREQYF.

This clone was picked up many times. The rearrangement links TRBV9 to TRBJ1-5, with 8 bases aligning to TRBD1. This CDR3 is built from 13 residues. The V segment lost 3 bases and the J segment 5 bases; nucleotides outside the gene matches: 1. CDR1 and CDR2 (germline): SGDLS, YYNGEE. The CDR3: CASSAQGDQPQHF. CDR3 nucleotide sequence: TGTGCCAGCAGCGCACAGGGGGATCAGCCCCAGCATTTT.

In DNA form, the CDR3 reads TGTGCCAGCTCACAAACAGGGGATCGATCACCCCTCCACTTT. This sequence encodes CASSQTGDRSPLHF. The chain employs TRBV18 and TRBJ1-6, with 7 bases fitting TRBD1. J lost 10 bases, V lost 4 bases, and 7 bases had no gene match. This CDR3 has 14 residues. Germline loops: CDR1 KGHSH, CDR2 LQKENI.

V gene TRBV7-9 combines with J gene TRBJ2-1; the D gene is possibly TRBD2 (6 bases). Trimming took 0 bases from V and 4 from J, leaving 10 bases between them. This CDR3 is built from 15 residues. Germline values: CDR1 SEHNR, CDR2 FQNEAQ (reference sequence). CDR3 nucleotides: TGTGCCAGCAGCTTAGCGCGGACTACTTACAATGAGCAGTTCTTC. Encoded protein: CASSLARTTYNEQFF.

The chain carries TRBV4-2 and TRBJ2-5, with TRBD1 matching over 7 bases. V lost 5 bases to trimming and J lost 5 bases; unmatched junction nucleotides: 11. Germline V lookup: CDR1 LGHNA, CDR2 YNFKEQ. This CDR3 region has 15 residues. CDR3 sequence reads: CASSALTGSGETQYF. The DNA of the CDR3 is TGTGCCAGCAGCGCACTGACAGGGTCGGGGGAGACCCAGTACTTC.

The chain links TRBV9 to TRBJ1-6; 10 positions agree with TRBD1. CDR3 length equals 16 residues. Germline V gene data show CDR1 as SGDLS and CDR2 as YYNGEE. V shed 0 bases, J shed 4 bases, and the junction held 1 base outside the gene matches. CDR3: CASSVGTGGYNSPLHF. CDR3 in DNA: TGTGCCAGCAGCGTAGGGACAGGGGGGTATAATTCACCCCTCCACTTT.

This rearrangement joins TRBV19 to TRBJ2-3; 9 bases fit TRBD2. The CDR3 totals 14 residues. CDR1 is LNHDA and CDR2 is SQIVND in the germline V gene (reference sequence). V dropped 7 bases and J dropped 4; count of bases not matched to a gene: 6. The CDR3 region is CASMQRGVADTQYF. In nucleotides, the CDR3 is TGTGCCAGTATGCAGCGGGGGGTGGCAGATACGCAGTATTTT.

This clone has just a few counts. The V and J genes are TRBV4-2 and TRBJ2-5; 9 nucleotides agree with TRBD2. With V trimmed by 4 bases and J by 4 bases, 10 bases remained unmatched. The CDR3 sequence is 16 residues long. The germline V gene has CDR1 LGHNA and CDR2 YNFKEQ. CDR3 DNA sequence: TGTGCCAGCAGCCTTCGGGAAGGTAGCGGGGGAGAGACCCAGTACTTC. The encoded protein is CASSLREGSGGETQYF.

The chain couples TRBV7-9 to TRBJ2-6; TRBD1 might be the D (5 bases). Germline V gives CDR1 SEHNR, CDR2 FQNEAQ (reference sequence). Trimming stripped 8 bases from V and 0 bases from J, with 11 bases between. This CDR3 spans 15 amino acids. CDR3 residues: CASGSRDSGANVLTF. In DNA form, the CDR3 reads TGTGCCAGCGGCTCCAGGGACTCTGGGGCCAACGTCCTGACTTTC.

This clone was counted between two and nine times. The chain combines TRBV5-8 with TRBJ1-5; D gene unclear. This CDR3 contains 12 residues. Germline V CDR1 and CDR2: SGHTS, YDEGEE. V was clipped by 4 bases and J by 3 bases, with 5 bases between them. The CDR3 loop reads CASSTFNQPQHF. CDR3 nucleotides: TGTGCCAGCAGCACATTCAATCAGCCCCAGCATTTT.